The rows below give T cell receptor beta chains drawn from one sample of a study of blood T cells in healthy people across ages. Using its own MiXCR run on the 5' RACE reads, TCRdb lists one record per CDR3 protein. The sample lists some 880,000 distinct CDR3 sequences, around 36% occurring once. The specimen sequenced was blood. Receptors originate from a man between 18 and 29 years old in good health. Both conserved end residues are part of each CDR3. A D gene is named only where the DNA matches it firmly. Only part of the rows carry a size: once, few, many, or a class if the clone is expanded.

j_call | d_call | v_call | clone_size | cdr3_aa | cdr3_nt
TRBJ1-1 | - | TRBV5-1 | few | CASSPWTPLNEGLNTEAFF | TGCGCCAGCAGCCCCTGGACACCCCTAAACGAGGGCTTGAACACTGAAGCTTTCTTT
TRBJ2-4 | - | TRBV11-2 | - | CASSSRAGGYNEQYF | TGTGCCAGCAGCTCACGGGCAGGCGGCTACAATGAGCAGTACTTC
TRBJ1-1 | TRBD1 | TRBV5-6 | few | CASSLIGQDTEAFF | TGTGCCAGCAGCTTGATAGGACAGGACACTGAAGCTTTCTTT
TRBJ2-7 | TRBD1 | TRBV12-3/TRBV12-4 | - | CASSLGRGSFAGEQYF | TGTGCCAGCAGTTTAGGCAGGGGGTCGTTCGCAGGCGAGCAGTACTTC
TRBJ1-1 | - | TRBV7-8 | - | CASSLASKENTEAFF | TGTGCCAGTAGCTTAGCGTCTAAGGAGAACACTGAAGCTTTCTTT
TRBJ1-1 | - | TRBV15 | - | CATTLGGRAEAFF | TGTGCCACCACCCTAGGGGGTCGGGCTGAAGCTTTCTTT
TRBJ1-2 | TRBD1 | TRBV5-1 | - | CASSFYAGTGYNYGYTF | TGCGCCAGCAGCTTTTACGCCGGGACAGGCTATAACTATGGCTACACCTTC
TRBJ2-3 | - | TRBV12-3/TRBV12-4 | many | CASRADTQYF | TGTGCCAGCAGGGCAGATACGCAGTATTTT
TRBJ2-4 | TRBD2 | TRBV5-1 | - | CASSLNSGSLAKNIQYF | TGCGCCAGCAGCTTGAATAGCGGGAGCCTAGCCAAAAACATTCAGTACTTC
TRBJ2-4 | TRBD1 | TRBV6-2/TRBV6-3 | - | CASIRQGRLYNEQYF | TGTGCCAGCATACGACAGGGGCGGCTTTACAATGAGCAGTACTTC
TRBJ2-7 | TRBD1 | TRBV5-1 | - | CASSLGQDRLSYEQYF | TGCGCCAGCAGCTTGGGTCAGGACAGGTTATCATACGAGCAGTACTTC
TRBJ1-5 | - | TRBV7-2 | many | CASSPSSSQPQHF | TGTGCCAGCAGCCCGAGTTCCTCCCAGCCCCAGCATTTT
TRBJ2-3 | - | TRBV24-1 | few | CATSDPEGDSTDTQYF | TGTGCCACCAGTGATCCAGAGGGGGATAGCACAGATACGCAGTATTTT
TRBJ1-1 | - | TRBV2 | few | CASSLQAANTEAFF | TGTGCCAGCAGTTTACAGGCTGCGAACACTGAAGCTTTCTTT
TRBJ1-5 | TRBD1 | TRBV6-6 | - | CASNVPGQGSSNQPQHF | TGTGCCAGCAATGTACCGGGACAGGGTTCTAGCAATCAGCCCCAGCATTTT
TRBJ1-2 | - | TRBV3-1 | - | CASSRITGTDGYTF | TGTGCCAGCAGCCGCATCACAGGAACGGATGGCTACACCTTC
TRBJ2-5 | - | TRBV3-1 | few | CASSISGSQETQYF | TGTGCCAGCAGCATCTCAGGCTCTCAAGAGACCCAGTACTTC
TRBJ2-1 | - | TRBV13 | - | CATGGGPSSSYNEQFF | TGTGCCACCGGCGGAGGGCCGAGTTCCTCCTACAATGAGCAGTTCTTC
TRBJ2-5 | TRBD2 | TRBV20-1 | - | CSANSPGTRLETQYF | TGCAGTGCTAACTCTCCCGGGACTAGACTAGAGACCCAGTACTTC
TRBJ2-1 | TRBD1 | TRBV14 | few | CASSPLGTDSTEQFF | TGTGCCAGCAGCCCCTTGGGGACAGATTCCACTGAGCAGTTCTTC
TRBJ2-1 | - | TRBV14 | - | CATWKNLRIPGPVVSYNEQFF | TGTGCCACTTGGAAAAACTTAAGGATTCCGGGACCTGTTGTCTCCTACAATGAGCAGTTCTTC
TRBJ2-5 | - | TRBV14 | few | CASSPRLEGTQYF | TGTGCCAGCAGCCCTCGACTGGAAGGGACCCAGTACTTC
TRBJ1-2 | TRBD1 | TRBV6-2/TRBV6-3 | few | CASSYGDSYYGYTF | TGTGCCAGCAGTTATGGGGACAGTTATTATGGCTACACCTTC
TRBJ1-2 | - | TRBV19 | - | CASSIVWSRGPYGYTF | TGTGCCAGTAGTATCGTTTGGAGTAGGGGCCCCTATGGCTACACCTTC
TRBJ1-5 | - | TRBV4-2 | few | CASSQDPGQPQHF | TGTGCCAGCAGCCAAGATCCTGGTCAGCCCCAGCATTTT
TRBJ2-7 | - | TRBV29-1 | - | CSVANRNYYEQYF | TGCAGCGTAGCGAACAGGAACTACTACGAGCAGTACTTC
TRBJ2-1 | - | TRBV20-1 | - | CRARDKGPLEQFF | TGCAGGGCTAGAGATAAGGGACCCCTTGAGCAGTTCTTC
TRBJ2-3 | - | TRBV3-1 | - | CASSYGEDTQYF | TGTGCCAGCAGCTACGGCGAGGATACGCAGTATTTT
TRBJ1-6 | - | TRBV28 | once | CASSFRGFGSPLHF | TGTGCCAGCAGTTTTCGGGGCTTTGGTTCACCCCTCCACTTT
TRBJ2-5 | - | TRBV7-6 | - | CASRQLEETQYF | TGTGCCAGCCGCCAGCTGGAAGAGACCCAGTACTTC
TRBJ1-6 | TRBD1 | TRBV28 | few | CASSLPDRTGLHF | TGTGCCAGCAGTTTACCGGACAGGACTGGGCTCCACTTT
TRBJ1-2 | - | TRBV20-1 | few | CSARGREGPYGYTF | TGCAGTGCTAGAGGTCGGGAAGGGCCCTATGGCTACACCTTC
TRBJ2-7 | TRBD1 | TRBV20-1 | few | CSAQTPGQGNYEQYF | TGCAGTGCTCAGACGCCGGGACAGGGTAATTACGAGCAGTACTTC
TRBJ1-1 | - | TRBV28 | - | CASGVGTQSRWAFF | TGTGCCAGCGGTGTCGGGACTCAATCAAGATGGGCTTTCTTT
TRBJ2-7 | - | TRBV20-1 | - | CSARASGTREQYF | TGCAGTGCTAGAGCCTCCGGGACACGAGAGCAGTACTTC
TRBJ2-7 | - | TRBV27 | - | CASSLIIGRESREQYF | TGTGCCAGCAGTTTAATAATAGGAAGGGAATCTCGCGAGCAGTACTTC
TRBJ1-1 | - | TRBV2 | few | CASRSDRFEAFF | TGTGCCAGCAGGTCAGACAGGTTTGAAGCTTTCTTT
TRBJ2-5 | TRBD1 | TRBV12-3/TRBV12-4 | many | CASTFAGTAQETQYF | TGTGCCAGCACCTTCGCCGGGACAGCACAAGAGACCCAGTACTTC
TRBJ2-7 | - | TRBV2 | - | CASSRPRRLEQYF | TGTGCCAGCAGTCGCCCCCGGAGGCTCGAGCAGTACTTC
TRBJ2-5 | TRBD2 | TRBV20-1 | - | CSARGTSAETQYF | TGCAGTGCTAGAGGAACTAGCGCGGAGACCCAGTACTTC